The 16 T cell receptor beta chains given below trace back to one sample, sequenced in a study of cytomegalovirus exposure and HLA in healthy donors. 60 Vbeta and 13 Jbeta primers were used in PCR. TCRdb's table, derived via immunoSEQ multiplex PCR, lists solely in-frame clones and lacks some. This table holds about 190,000 clones, about 81% found once. The sequenced sample was PBMCs. The receptors were gathered from a woman younger than 35 in good health and CMV-seronegative.

Comment on this clone: Sequence at one end of the junction differs from germline and may be a read error. The chain joins TRBV7-9 to TRBJ1-6, with unresolved D. The CDR3 is 14 amino acids. CDR1 and CDR2 from the germline V gene are SEHNR and FQNEAQ (reference sequence). The CDR3 reads CVSSLGQRGSPLHF. As DNA, the CDR3 is TGTGTCAGCAGCCTTGGCCAGCGGGGATCACCCCTCCACTTT.

CDR3 in DNA: TGTGCCAGCAGTGAAGCCCGTGCGGCCAGCTCTAATGAAAAACTGTTTTTT. Encoded protein: CASSEARAASSNEKLFF. The rearrangement joins TRBV2 to TRBJ1-4, with D hard to call. The V gene's germline CDR1 is SNHLY and CDR2 FYNNEI. The CDR3 contains 17 residues. Trimming pared 0 bases from V and 3 bases from J, leaving 14 bases between.

V and J are TRBV6-5 and TRBJ2-1, with D hard to call. Looked up from germline, CDR1 is MNHEY and CDR2 is SVGAGI. The CDR3 length is 14 residues. Trimming shortened V by 2 bases and J by 8 bases, and 13 bases separated the two germline ends. The CDR3 sequence: CASSYVLADDEQFF. The DNA for the CDR3 is TGTGCCAGCAGTTACGTCTTAGCAGACGATGAGCAGTTCTTC.

The chain combines TRBV6-5 with TRBJ1-2, with D possibly being TRBD1 (6 bases). CDR1 and CDR2 (germline): MNHEY, SVGAGI. V shed 2 bases and J shed 5 bases, with 12 bases lying between them. This CDR3 has 14 amino acids. CDR3 in DNA: TGTGCCAGCAGTTACGCAGGGGCTCGGTATGGCTACACCTTC. Protein sequence: CASSYAGARYGYTF.

The chain carries TRBV5-4 and TRBJ2-5; the D gene is possibly TRBD1 (5 bases). CDR3 length equals 16 residues. V was pared by 3 bases and J by 4 bases, with 19 bases between. Germline V gene lookup returns CDR1 SGHNT and CDR2 YYREEE (reference sequence). CDR3 DNA sequence: TGTGCCAGCAGCTACCCAAGGGGCGGTCAAGTAGAGACCCAGTACTTC. Encoded protein: CASSYPRGGQVETQYF.

The genes are TRBV6-5 and TRBJ2-3; TRBD2 matches 8 bases. Germline lookup yields CDR1 MNHEY and CDR2 SVGAGI. The V gene end was trimmed by 6 bases and the J gene end by 1 base; junction bases not matched to a gene: 3. The CDR3 extends over 14 amino acids. CDR3 loop: CASRKTSGTDTQYF. The CDR3 region has the DNA TGTGCCAGCAGAAAGACTAGCGGCACAGATACGCAGTATTTT.

The chain is built from TRBV28 and TRBJ1-2, with D unresolved. CDR1 is MDHEN, CDR2 SYDVKM, per germline. The CDR3 length is 14 residues. Trimming cost V 3 bases and J 8 bases, with 16 bases left between them. CDR3 in amino acids: CASSLPGRTMGYTF. The CDR3, as DNA: TGTGCCAGCAGTTTGCCCGGAAGAACTATGGGCTACACCTTC.

CDR3 coding DNA: TGTGCCAGCAGTGGAGGACTAGCGGGGGGGCTGGAGACCCAGTACTTC. Its translation: CASSGGLAGGLETQYF. The chain uses TRBV6-1 and TRBJ2-5; TRBD2 aligns across 15 bases. CDR1 and CDR2 (germline): MNHNS, SASEGT. The J segment lost 5 bases and the V segment lost 4 bases, leaving 5 bases of the junction unmatched. The CDR3 extends over 16 amino acids.

The rearrangement uses TRBV7-9 and TRBJ2-7; no definite D call. This CDR3 has 11 amino acids. V lost 1 base and J 8 bases, leaving 6 bases between the germline ends. The germline gives CDR1 SEHNR, CDR2 FQNEAQ (reference sequence). CDR3 in DNA: TGTGCCAGCAGCTTAGGAGAGCAGCAGTACTTC. This translates into CASSLGEQQYF.

This clone was detected only a few times. The J gene is TRBJ2-3, the V gene TRBV29-1; D remains unclear. Germline CDR1 SQVTM, CDR2 ANQGSEA. The CDR3 runs to 12 residues. Trimming left V 4 bases short and J 3 bases short, with 8 bases between. CDR3 in DNA: TGCAGCGTTGTTCCCACAACAGATACGCAGTATTTT. Amino acids: CSVVPTTDTQYF.

The J gene is TRBJ2-2, the V gene TRBV7-3; D is possibly TRBD1 (5 bases). Per the germline V gene, CDR1 is SGHTA and CDR2 is FQGTGA. Between the trimmed V and J ends, which lost 5 bases and 4 bases, there was a span of 17 bases. The CDR3 has 16 residues. This CDR3 reads CASSPRQGRGTGELFF. DNA of the CDR3: TGTGCCAGCAGCCCCCGTCAGGGAAGGGGCACCGGGGAGCTGTTTTTT.

The rearrangement links TRBV6-5 to TRBJ2-7; TRBD1 might be the D (6 bases). The CDR3 has 12 amino acids. CDR1 is MNHEY and CDR2 is SVGAGI in the germline V gene. Trimming pared 5 bases from V and 4 bases from J, leaving 9 bases between. The CDR3 here is CASSPQGYEQYF. The CDR3 nucleotides read TGTGCCAGCAGTCCACAGGGTTACGAGCAGTACTTC.

CDR3 residues: CASRPGVQETQYF. CDR3 coding DNA: TGTGCCAGCCGTCCGGGGGTCCAAGAGACCCAGTACTTC. This chain links TRBV7-8 with TRBJ2-5; tentative D call: TRBD2 (6 bases). Germline V CDR1 and CDR2: SGHVS, FQNEAQ. V was trimmed by 8 bases and J by 1 base, leaving 11 bases between them. CDR3 length equals 13 residues.

The chain recombines TRBV5-4 with TRBJ2-7; TRBD2 matches 7 bases. Germline V gene data show CDR1 as SGHNT and CDR2 as YYREEE (reference sequence). Losses at the gene ends were 3 bases for V and 3 bases for J; bases not matched to a gene: 6. The CDR3 runs 14 residues. The DNA of the CDR3 is TGTGCCAGCAGCTGGGGAGGGGCCTACTACGAGCAGTACTTC. Encoded protein: CASSWGGAYYEQYF.

The chain links TRBV11-3 to TRBJ1-6; 7 nucleotides match TRBD1. The CDR3 has 15 amino acids. Germline V gives CDR1 SGHNT, CDR2 YENEEA. Trimming at V came to 0 bases and at J to 9 bases, leaving 5 bases not matched to a gene. DNA of the CDR3: TGTGCCAGCAGCTTAGATGGCAGGGGGACTTCACCCCTCCACTTT. This translates into CASSLDGRGTSPLHF.

The J gene is TRBJ2-2, the V gene TRBV21-1; TRBD2, the table's D call, lacks a check against the DNA. TRBV21-1 constitutes a pseudogene. The CDR3 has 19 residues. For the CDR3, the DNA is TGTGCCAGCAGCAAGGGGGGACTAGCGGGACTACGGAACACCGGGGAGCTGTTTTTT. Protein: CASSKGGLAGLRNTGELFF.